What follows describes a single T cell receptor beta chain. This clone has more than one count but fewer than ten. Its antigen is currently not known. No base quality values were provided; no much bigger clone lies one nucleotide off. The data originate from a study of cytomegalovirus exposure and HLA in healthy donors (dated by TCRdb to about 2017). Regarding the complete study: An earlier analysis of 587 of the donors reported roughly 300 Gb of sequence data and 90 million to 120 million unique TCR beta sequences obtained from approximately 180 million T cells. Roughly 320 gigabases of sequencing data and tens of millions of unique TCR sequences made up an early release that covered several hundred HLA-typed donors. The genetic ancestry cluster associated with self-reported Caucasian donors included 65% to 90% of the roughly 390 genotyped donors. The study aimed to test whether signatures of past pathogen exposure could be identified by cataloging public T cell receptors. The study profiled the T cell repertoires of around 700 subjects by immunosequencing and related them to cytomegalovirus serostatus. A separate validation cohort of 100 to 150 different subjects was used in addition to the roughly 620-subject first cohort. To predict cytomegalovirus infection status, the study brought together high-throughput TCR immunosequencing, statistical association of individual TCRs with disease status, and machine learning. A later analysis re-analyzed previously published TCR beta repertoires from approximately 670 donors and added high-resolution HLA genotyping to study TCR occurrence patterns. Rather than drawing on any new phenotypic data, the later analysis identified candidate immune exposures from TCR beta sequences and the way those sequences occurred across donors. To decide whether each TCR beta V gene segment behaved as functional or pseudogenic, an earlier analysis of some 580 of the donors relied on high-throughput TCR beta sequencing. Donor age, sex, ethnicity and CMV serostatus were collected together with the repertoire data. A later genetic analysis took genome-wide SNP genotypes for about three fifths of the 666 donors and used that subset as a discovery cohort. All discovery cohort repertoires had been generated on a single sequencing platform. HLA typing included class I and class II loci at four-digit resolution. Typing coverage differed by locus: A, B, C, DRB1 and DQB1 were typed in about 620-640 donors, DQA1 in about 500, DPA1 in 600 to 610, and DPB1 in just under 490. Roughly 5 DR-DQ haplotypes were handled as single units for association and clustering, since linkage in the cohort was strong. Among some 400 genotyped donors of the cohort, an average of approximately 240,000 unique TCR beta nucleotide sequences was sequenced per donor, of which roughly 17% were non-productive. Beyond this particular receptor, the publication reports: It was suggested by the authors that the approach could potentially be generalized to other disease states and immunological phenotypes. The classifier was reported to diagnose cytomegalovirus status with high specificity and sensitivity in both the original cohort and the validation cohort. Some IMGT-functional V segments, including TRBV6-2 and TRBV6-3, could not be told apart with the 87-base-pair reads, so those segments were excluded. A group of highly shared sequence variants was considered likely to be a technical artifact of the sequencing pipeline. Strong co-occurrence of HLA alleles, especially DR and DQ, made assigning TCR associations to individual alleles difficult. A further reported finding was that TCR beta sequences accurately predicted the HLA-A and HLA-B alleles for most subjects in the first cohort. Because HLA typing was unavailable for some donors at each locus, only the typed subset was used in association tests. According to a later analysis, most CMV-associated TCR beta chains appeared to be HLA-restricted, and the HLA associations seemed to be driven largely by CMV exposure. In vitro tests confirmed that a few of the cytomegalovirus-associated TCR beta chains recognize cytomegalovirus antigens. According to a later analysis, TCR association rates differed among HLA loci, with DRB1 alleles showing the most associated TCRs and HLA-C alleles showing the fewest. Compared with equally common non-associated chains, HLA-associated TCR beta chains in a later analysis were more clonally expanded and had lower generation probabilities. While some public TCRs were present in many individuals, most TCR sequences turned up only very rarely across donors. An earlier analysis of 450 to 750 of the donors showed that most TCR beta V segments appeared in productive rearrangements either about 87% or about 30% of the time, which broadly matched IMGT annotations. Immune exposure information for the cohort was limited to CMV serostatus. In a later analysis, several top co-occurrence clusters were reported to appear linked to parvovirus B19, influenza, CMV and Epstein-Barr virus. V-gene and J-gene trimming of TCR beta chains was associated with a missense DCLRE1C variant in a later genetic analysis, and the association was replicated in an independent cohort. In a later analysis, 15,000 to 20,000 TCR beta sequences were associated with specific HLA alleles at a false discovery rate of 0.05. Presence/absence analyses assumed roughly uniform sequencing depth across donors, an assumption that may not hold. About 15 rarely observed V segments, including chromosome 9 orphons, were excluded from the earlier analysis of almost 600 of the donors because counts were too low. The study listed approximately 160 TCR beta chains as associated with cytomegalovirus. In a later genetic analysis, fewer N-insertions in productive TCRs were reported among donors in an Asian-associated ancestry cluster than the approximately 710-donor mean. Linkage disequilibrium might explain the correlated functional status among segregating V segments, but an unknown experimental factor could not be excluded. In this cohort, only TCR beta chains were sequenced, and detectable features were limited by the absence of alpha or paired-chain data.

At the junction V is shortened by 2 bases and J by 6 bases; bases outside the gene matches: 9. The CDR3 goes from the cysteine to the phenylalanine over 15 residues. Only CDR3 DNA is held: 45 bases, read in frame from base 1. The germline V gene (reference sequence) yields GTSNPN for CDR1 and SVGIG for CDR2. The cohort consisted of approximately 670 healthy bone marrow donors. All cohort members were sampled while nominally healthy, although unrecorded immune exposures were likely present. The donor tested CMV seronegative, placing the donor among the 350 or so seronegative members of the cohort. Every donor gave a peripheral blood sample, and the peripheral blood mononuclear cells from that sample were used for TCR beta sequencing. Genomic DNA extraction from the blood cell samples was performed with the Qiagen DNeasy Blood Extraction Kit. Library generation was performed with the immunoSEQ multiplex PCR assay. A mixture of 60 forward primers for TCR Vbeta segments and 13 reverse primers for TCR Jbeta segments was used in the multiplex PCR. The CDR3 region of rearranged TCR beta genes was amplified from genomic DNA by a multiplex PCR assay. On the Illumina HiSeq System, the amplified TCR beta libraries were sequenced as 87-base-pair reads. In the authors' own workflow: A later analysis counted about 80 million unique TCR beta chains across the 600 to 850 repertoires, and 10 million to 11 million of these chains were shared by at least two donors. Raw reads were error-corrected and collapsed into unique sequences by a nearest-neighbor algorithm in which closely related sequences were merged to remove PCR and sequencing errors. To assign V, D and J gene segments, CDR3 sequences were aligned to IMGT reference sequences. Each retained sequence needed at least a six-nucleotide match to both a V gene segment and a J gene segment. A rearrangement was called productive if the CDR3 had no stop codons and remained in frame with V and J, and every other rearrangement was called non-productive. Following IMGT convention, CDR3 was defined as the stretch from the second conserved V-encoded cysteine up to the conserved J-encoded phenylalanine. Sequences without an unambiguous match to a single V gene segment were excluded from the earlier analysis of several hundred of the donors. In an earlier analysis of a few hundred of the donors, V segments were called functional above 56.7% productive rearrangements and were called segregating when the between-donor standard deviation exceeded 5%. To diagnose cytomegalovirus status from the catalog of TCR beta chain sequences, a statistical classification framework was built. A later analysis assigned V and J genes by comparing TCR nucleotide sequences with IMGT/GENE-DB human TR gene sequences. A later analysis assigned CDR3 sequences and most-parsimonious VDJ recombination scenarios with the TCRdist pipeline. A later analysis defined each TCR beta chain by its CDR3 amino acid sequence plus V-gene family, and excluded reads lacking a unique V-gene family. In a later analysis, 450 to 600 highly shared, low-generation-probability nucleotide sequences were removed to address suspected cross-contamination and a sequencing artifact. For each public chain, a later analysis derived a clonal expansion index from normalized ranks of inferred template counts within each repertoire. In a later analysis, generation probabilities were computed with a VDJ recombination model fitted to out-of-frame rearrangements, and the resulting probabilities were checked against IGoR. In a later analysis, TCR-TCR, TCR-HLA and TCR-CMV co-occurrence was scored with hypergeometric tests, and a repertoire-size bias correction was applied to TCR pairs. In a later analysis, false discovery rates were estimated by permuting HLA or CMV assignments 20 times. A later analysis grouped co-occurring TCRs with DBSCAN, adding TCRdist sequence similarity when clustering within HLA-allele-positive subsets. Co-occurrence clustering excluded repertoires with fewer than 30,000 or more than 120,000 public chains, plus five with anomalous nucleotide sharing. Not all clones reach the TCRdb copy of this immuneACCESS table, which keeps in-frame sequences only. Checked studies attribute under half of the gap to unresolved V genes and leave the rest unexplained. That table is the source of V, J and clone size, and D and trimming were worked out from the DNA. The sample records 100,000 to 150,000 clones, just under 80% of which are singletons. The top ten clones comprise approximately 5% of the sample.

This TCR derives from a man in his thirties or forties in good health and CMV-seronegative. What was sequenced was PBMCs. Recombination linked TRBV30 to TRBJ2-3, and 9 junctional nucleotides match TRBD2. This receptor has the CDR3 CAWSSAGGSVDTQYF. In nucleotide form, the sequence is TGTGCCTGGAGTTCAGCGGGAGGTAGTGTGGATACGCAGTATTTT.